These 11 T cell receptor beta chains were all obtained from the same sample, sequenced in a study of cytomegalovirus exposure and HLA in healthy donors. This table comes from immunoSEQ multiplex PCR, and its TCRdb copy is limited to in-frame clones, with some not included. This table has about 120,000 clones, 89% appearing once. The sample consisted of PBMCs. The receptor set was obtained from a woman between 18 and 29 years old in good health and CMV-seronegative.

The gene calls are TRBV9 and TRBJ2-7, with TRBD2 as a possible D gene (5 bases). The V and J ends lost 0 bases and 6 bases respectively, with 10 bases between them. Germline V gene lookup returns CDR1 SGDLS and CDR2 YYNGEE. The length of the CDR3 is 13 residues. The DNA for the CDR3 is TGTGCCAGCAGCGTAGCCCCGAGGGCCGAGCAGTACTTC. Residues: CASSVAPRAEQYF. Combining the CDR3 with reference TRBV9 and TRBJ2-7 gives the whole variable domain DSGVTQTPKHLITATGQRVTLRCSPRSGDLSVYWYQQSLDQGLQFLIQYYNGEERAKGNILERFSAQQFPDLHSELNLSSLELGDSALYFCASSVAPRAEQYFGPGTRLTVT.

Only one count was recorded for this clone. The chain has TRBV7-2 and TRBJ1-1; the D is unclear. Per germline, CDR1 SGHTA and CDR2 FQGNSA. V was cut by 6 bases and J by 5 bases, with 13 bases left in between. The CDR3 covers 13 residues. DNA for the CDR3: TGTGCCAGCAGTTCCCCGGCGGGGACTGAAGCTTTCTTT. Its protein product is CASSSPAGTEAFF.

Worth noting for this clone: This specimen includes other DNA sequences encoding the same CDR3. V and J are TRBV28 and TRBJ1-2; 7 nucleotides align to TRBD1. The CDR3 length is 13 residues. The V segment lost 4 bases and the J segment 2 bases; nucleotides outside the gene matches: 1. Germline CDR1 reads MDHEN; CDR2 reads SYDVKM. The CDR3 region has the DNA TGTGCCAGCAGTTCGACAGGGAACTATGGCTACACCTTC. Translating gives CASSSTGNYGYTF.

The rearrangement uses TRBV29-1 and TRBJ2-2, with D maybe TRBD1 (6 bases). Germline-derived CDR1 and CDR2 are SQVTM and ANQGSEA. This CDR3 is 14 amino acids long. Between the trimmed V and J ends, which lost 6 bases and 1 base, there was a span of 12 bases. The CDR3 region has the DNA TGCAGCGTCAGATGGGGGCGGAACACCGGGGAGCTGTTTTTT. Protein: CSVRWGRNTGELFF.

The chain joins TRBV30 to TRBJ1-2; D unresolved. V dropped 2 bases and J dropped 1 base, with 8 bases sitting between them. The CDR3 covers 13 residues. The germline gives CDR1 GTSNPN, CDR2 SVGIG (reference sequence). CDR3 bases: TGTGCCTGGAGTTCAGGCTATAACTATGGCTACACCTTC. Protein: CAWSSGYNYGYTF.

This chain links TRBV10-1 with TRBJ2-7, with D perhaps TRBD2 (5 bases). The V end was cut by 0 bases, the J end by 6 bases, with 6 bases between. The CDR3 extends over 12 amino acids. Germline V gives CDR1 WNHNN, CDR2 SYGVQD (reference sequence). CDR3 sequence: CASSESRGEQYF. CDR3 sequence (DNA): TGCGCCAGCAGTGAGTCTCGGGGCGAGCAGTACTTC.

The chain links TRBV5-1 to TRBJ2-2; D unclear. Germline V gives CDR1 SGHRS, CDR2 YFSETQ. This CDR3 region has 15 residues. V shed 4 bases and J shed 3 bases, with 13 bases lying between them. This chain's CDR3 is CASSKKLEYTGELFF. CDR3 nucleotide sequence: TGCGCCAGCAGCAAAAAACTCGAGTACACCGGGGAGCTGTTTTTT.

This clone turned up a few times. The chain is built from TRBV2 and TRBJ2-7; D might be TRBD2 (6 bases). This CDR3 comprises 12 residues. The V and J ends lost 4 bases and 7 bases respectively, with 11 bases between them. Germline V gene sequence: CDR1 SNHLY, CDR2 FYNNEI. The DNA of the CDR3 is TGTGCCAGCAGTGTGGTAGGAGGGGAGCAGTACTTC. It translates to CASSVVGGEQYF.

The chain carries TRBV28 and TRBJ2-7, with 7 nucleotides matching TRBD1. Germline assignment: CDR1 MDHEN and CDR2 SYDVKM. This CDR3 is built from 13 residues. V shed 1 base and J 6 bases; nucleotides not matched to a gene: 3. DNA for the CDR3: TGTGCCAGCAGTTTATTACAGGGGTCCGAGCAGTACTTC. Its translation is CASSLLQGSEQYF.

The chain uses TRBV5-1 and TRBJ2-6; D might be TRBD1 (6 bases). The CDR3 is 15 amino acids. Deletions cut 4 bases from V and 2 bases from J, with 10 bases between. CDR1 and CDR2 from the germline V gene are SGHRS and YFSETQ. The CDR3 loop reads CASSQGQPGANVLTF. CDR3 in DNA: TGCGCCAGCAGCCAAGGACAGCCTGGGGCCAACGTCCTGACTTTC.

V usage is TRBV4-3 and J usage is TRBJ2-2, with 7 bases lining up with TRBD1. Germline V gene sequence: CDR1 LGHNA, CDR2 YSLEER. The CDR3 spans 15 residues. Unmatched junction bases numbered 7, after V lost 3 bases and J lost 6 bases. Here the CDR3 reads CASSQIRRGSGELFF. CDR3 DNA: TGCGCCAGCAGCCAGATACGCAGGGGGTCCGGGGAGCTGTTTTTT.